Presented here are 15 T cell receptor beta chains from one specimen sequenced in a study of T-cell memory formation after mild COVID-19. Via MiXCR, TCRdb re-called the 5' RACE reads, giving one row per CDR3 protein. The sample records about 350,000 distinct CDR3 sequences, around 28% being singletons. The specimen sequenced was PBMCs or a T cell subset sorted from them (not recorded which). The source is an adult woman who had mild COVID-19 (a few samples of this study predate the infection). Cell type and time point are not known.

V gene TRBV20-1 combines with J gene TRBJ1-1; D unresolved. V lost 0 bases and J lost 3, with 11 bases in between. Germline lookup yields CDR1 DFQATT and CDR2 SNEGSKA (reference sequence). This CDR3 contains 14 residues. The CDR3, as DNA: TGCAGTGCTAGAGATGCCAATAAAGACACTGAAGCTTTCTTT. It specifies CSARDANKDTEAFF.

V is TRBV24-1 and J is TRBJ2-2; 12 nucleotides agree with TRBD1. Germline CDR1 KGHDR, CDR2 SFDVKD. V lost 4 bases and J lost 5; bases outside the gene matches: 4. This CDR3 is built from 16 residues. The CDR3 DNA is TGTGCCACCAGTGAGCGGGACAGGGGGCGTACCGGGGAGCTGTTTTTT. Translation gives CATSERDRGRTGELFF.

This clonotype has a handful of counts. V usage is TRBV24-1 and J usage is TRBJ2-1, with D possibly called TRBD1 or TRBD2 (5 bases each). Per the germline V gene, CDR1 is KGHDR and CDR2 is SFDVKD. CDR3 size: 15 residues. Trimming shortened V by 9 bases and J by 0 bases, and 14 bases separated the two germline ends. CDR3 DNA: TGTGCCACCGCAGGGACCACAAGCTCCTACAATGAGCAGTTCTTC. Its translation: CATAGTTSSYNEQFF.

The chain links TRBV4-2 to TRBJ2-5, with 7 bases aligning to TRBD1. V was pared by 0 bases and J by 4 bases, with 5 bases of the junction left unmatched. The CDR3 totals 15 residues. Per germline, CDR1 LGHNA and CDR2 YNFKEQ. CDR3 protein: CASSQDQTGRETQYF. Written as DNA, the CDR3 is TGTGCCAGCAGCCAAGATCAGACAGGGAGAGAGACCCAGTACTTC.

The CDR3 here is CSARDPLAGRYNEQFF. The CDR3 DNA sequence: TGCAGTGCTAGAGATCCACTAGCGGGGCGATACAATGAGCAGTTCTTC. The J gene is TRBJ2-1, the V gene TRBV20-1; TRBD2 matches at 10 bases. CDR1 and CDR2 (germline): DFQATT, SNEGSKA (reference sequence). This CDR3 has 16 amino acids. V was clipped by 0 bases and J by 4 bases; unmatched bases: 6.

This clonotype was seen a few times. The J gene is TRBJ2-7, the V gene TRBV7-9; D gene uncertain. V gave up 4 bases and J gave up 5 bases, with 9 bases separating them. This CDR3 is 12 amino acids long. Per germline, CDR1 SEHNR and CDR2 FQNEAQ (reference sequence). CDR3 region: CASSSRLDEQYF. As DNA, the CDR3 is TGTGCCAGCAGCTCCCGGTTGGACGAGCAGTACTTC.

This chain joins TRBV3-1 and TRBJ2-1; D gene ambiguous. There are 13 residues in the CDR3. Trimming took 3 bases from V and 3 from J, leaving 6 bases between them. Looked up from germline, CDR1 is LGHDT and CDR2 is YNNKEL (reference sequence). The CDR3 DNA reads TGTGCCAGCAGCCAGGTCCGCTACAATGAGCAGTTCTTC. It specifies CASSQVRYNEQFF.

Here the CDR3 DNA reads TGTGCCACCGGACCCCGGGCCGCCGAGACCCAGTACTTC. Residues: CATGPRAAETQYF. The genes are TRBV5-6 and TRBJ2-5, with D unresolved. V was pared by 9 bases and J by 5 bases, with 17 bases between. There are 13 residues in the CDR3. Germline V gene lookup returns CDR1 SGHDT and CDR2 YYEEEE.

This clonotype was counted only a few times. V is TRBV6-5 and J is TRBJ2-7, with unresolved D. The V gene's germline CDR1 is MNHEY and CDR2 SVGAGI. The CDR3 covers 14 residues. Trimming pared 8 bases from V and 1 base from J, leaving 15 bases between. The CDR3 loop reads CASHQSMSSYEQYF. DNA of the CDR3: TGTGCCAGCCATCAAAGCATGAGTTCCTACGAGCAGTACTTC.

This clonotype has a count of ten or more. The chain joins TRBV5-1 to TRBJ1-1; D uncertain. This CDR3 is built from 14 residues. The V end lost 1 base, the J end lost 0 bases, and 7 bases lay between the germline ends. CDR1 is SGHRS and CDR2 is YFSETQ in the germline V gene. The CDR3 bases are TGCGCCAGCAGCTTGACTCAGGTGAACACTGAAGCTTTCTTT. Translating it yields CASSLTQVNTEAFF.

This clonotype was seen a handful of times. The chain joins TRBV5-1 to TRBJ2-7; perhaps TRBD1 as D (5 bases). Germline V lookup: CDR1 SGHRS, CDR2 YFSETQ. The V end lost 1 base, the J end lost 1 base, and 15 bases lay between the germline ends. CDR3 size: 16 residues. CDR3: CASSLPPSQGSYEQYF. The CDR3 DNA reads TGCGCCAGCAGCTTGCCCCCAAGTCAGGGATCCTACGAGCAGTACTTC.

This clonotype was picked up one time. This chain uses TRBV12-3 or TRBV12-4 with TRBJ2-3; 9 nucleotides line up with TRBD2. V lost 3 bases to trimming and J lost 2 bases; unmatched junction nucleotides: 6. There are 16 residues in the CDR3. The CDR3 loop reads CASSFSGSRHTDTQYF. In DNA form, the CDR3 reads TGTGCCAGCAGTTTTAGCGGGAGCCGGCACACAGATACGCAGTATTTT.

This clonotype was detected only a few times. Sequence at one end of the junction differs from germline and may be a read error. This chain joins TRBV2 and TRBJ2-1, with D perhaps matching TRBD1 (5 bases). Germline CDR1 is SNHLY and CDR2 is FYNNEI. The CDR3 runs 15 residues. CDR3 protein: CASSDRVGSYSEQFF. The CDR3 nucleotides are TGTGCCAGCAGTGACAGGGTTGGGTCCTACAGTGAGCAGTTCTTC. The whole variable domain, remainder taken from reference TRBV2 and TRBJ2-1, is EPEVTQTPSHQVTQMGQEVILRCVPISNHLYFYWYRQILGQKVEFLVSFYNNEISEKSEIFDDQFSVERPDGSNFTLKIRSTKLEDSAMYFCASSDRVGSYSEQFFGPGTRLTVL.

The CDR3 coding sequence is TGCAGCGGATCCGGGACAGCTTACAATGAGCAGTTCTTC. It specifies CSGSGTAYNEQFF. The chain employs TRBV29-1 and TRBJ2-1; TRBD1 aligns across 7 bases. This CDR3 has 13 amino acids. The germline V gene encodes CDR1 SQVTM and CDR2 ANQGSEA. V gave up 7 bases and J gave up 4 bases; unmatched junction bases: 7.

This clonotype was detected a few times. This sequence joins TRBV19 and TRBJ2-1; D unclear. The CDR3 loop spans 15 amino acids. Germline loops: CDR1 LNHDA, CDR2 SQIVND (reference sequence). V lost 1 base and J 2 bases, leaving 9 bases between the germline ends. CDR3 residues: CASSIGGLPYNEQFF. CDR3 sequence (DNA): TGTGCCAGTAGTATAGGGGGTCTCCCCTACAATGAGCAGTTCTTC.